The entry below gives a single T cell receptor (beta chain) sequence along with its context. Its cognate antigen has yet to be identified. The sample holds no much larger clone one base away, and base qualities are not on file. These data are taken from a study of PD-L1 blockade in urothelial cancer (dated by TCRdb to 2015 to 2018). In the study overall: Therapy was started at some point between 2013 and 2015 for all patients, and atezolizumab 1,200 mg was administered intravenously every 3 weeks. An ECOG performance status of 0 or 1 was recorded for the patients, and 0 to 3 prior chemotherapy regimens had been received by the patients. The study was an exploratory multi-omic analysis of somatic, immune and clinical correlates of response to PD-L1 blockade with atezolizumab in urothelial cancer. Durable clinical benefit meant progression-free survival longer than 6 months, and TCR features were also tested against progression-free and overall survival. Just over 28 patients had pretreatment blood TCR-seq, about 24 had at least one posttreatment blood collection, and about 24 had tumor TCR-seq. Whole exome sequencing and RNA sequencing of pretreatment tumors were performed alongside TCR sequencing in the same patients. TCR sequencing covered pretreatment tumor samples and matched, serially collected peripheral blood taken before and after atezolizumab treatment. Blood samples yielded a median of roughly 140,000 T cells and more than 80,000 unique TCRs, with median clonality approximately 0.08. Blood samples were analyzed at 3 weeks after treatment start (second dose) and at 6 weeks after treatment start. Several patients reached durable clinical benefit, while around 19 patients did not. About 85% of the roughly 29 patients were identified as males with urothelial cancer of bladder origin, and a prior smoking history was reported by 18 of 29 patients. General findings and caveats noted by the study authors: A pretreatment peripheral blood TCR clonality below the median was linked to improved progression-free and overall survival. Because the sample size was small (n ≈ 29) and many of the analyses were exploratory, the results are meant to be hypothesis-generating. Greater expansion of tumor-associated TCR clones in peripheral blood 3 weeks after the start of treatment was observed in patients with durable benefit (n of about 24, p = 0.022).

Synthetic TCR analog templates were spiked into each PCR to estimate absolute template abundance from read counts. The immunoSEQ assay used bias-controlled V and J gene primers to amplify TCRbeta CDR3 regions from genomic DNA. Rearranged TCRbeta segments were sequenced at approximately 20X coverage. Under the source paper's analysis protocol: Clustering was used to correct sequencing errors, and CDR3s were annotated against IMGT so that V, D and J genes could be assigned. Only productive TCRbeta rearrangements were used in downstream analyses, excluding out-of-frame or stop-codon sequences. To compute clonality, Shannon entropy was normalized by the log of the number of unique productive sequences and then subtracted from one. Fisher's exact test with Benjamini-Hochberg correction, at a threshold of adjusted p below 0.01, was used to find clones that differed between time points or between blood and tumor. TCRdb took over this immuneACCESS table, retaining in-frame rearrangements with V and J assigned. Such tables are incomplete; in checked studies, under half of the missing clones stem from an unresolved V gene, and the remainder is unexplained. That table furnishes V, J and clone size, whereas the DNA furnished D and trimming. A total of about 74,000 clones appear in this sample, approximately 80% of them only once. The top ten constitute roughly 4.5% of the sample.

V lost 3 bases and J lost 6 bases; the stretch between them is 11 bases long. Including the terminal cysteine and phenylalanine, the CDR3 comprises 13 residues. The only DNA kept is the CDR3, 39 bases in frame from the first base. Per the germline V gene, ENHRY is the CDR1 and SYGVKD is the CDR2. A cohort of 25 to 30 patients with locally advanced or metastatic urothelial carcinoma, treated at Memorial Sloan Kettering on a trial protocol, was included. Peripheral blood mononuclear cells were collected pretreatment and during treatment, at between 1 and 8 total time points per patient. The Qiagen DNeasy Blood extraction kit was used to purify genomic DNA from total PBMCs and from tumor samples. PBMCs were collected pretreatment and during treatment, and were isolated and stored as previously described.

Recombination joined TRBV10-3 with TRBJ1-2; the best D guess is TRBD1, with 5 bases matching. The TCR sequence derives from a man in his 70s with urothelial cancer. This material consisted of PBMCs, taken around atezolizumab (anti-PD-L1) treatment. The CDR3 protein: CAISEGQGNGYTF. The nucleotide sequence is TGTGCCATCAGTGAAGGGCAGGGTAATGGCTACACCTTC.